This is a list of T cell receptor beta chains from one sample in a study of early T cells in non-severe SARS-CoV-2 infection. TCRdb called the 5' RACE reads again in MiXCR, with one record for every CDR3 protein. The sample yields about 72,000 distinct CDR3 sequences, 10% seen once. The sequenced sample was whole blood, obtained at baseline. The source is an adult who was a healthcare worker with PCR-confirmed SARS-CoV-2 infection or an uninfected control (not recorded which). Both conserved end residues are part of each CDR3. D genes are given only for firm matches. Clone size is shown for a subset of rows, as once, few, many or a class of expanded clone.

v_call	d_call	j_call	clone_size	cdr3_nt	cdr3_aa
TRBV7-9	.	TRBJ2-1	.	TGTGCCAGCAGCTTAAGGGGTGATGGTGAGCAGTTCTTC	CASSLRGDGEQFF
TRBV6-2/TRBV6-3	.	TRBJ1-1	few	TGTGCCAGCAGCCGTATGAACACTGAAGCTTTCTTT	CASSRMNTEAFF
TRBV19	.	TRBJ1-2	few	TGTGCCAGCACCACAGGGTTGTCTGGAGGCTACACCTTC	CASTTGLSGGYTF
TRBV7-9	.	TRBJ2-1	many	TGTGCCAGCAGCTTTAGCGGCGCAAGCTCCTACAATGAGCAGTTCTTC	CASSFSGASSYNEQFF
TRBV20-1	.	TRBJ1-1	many	TGCAGTGCTAGAAAGGGGGGCACTGAAGCTTTCTTT	CSARKGGTEAFF
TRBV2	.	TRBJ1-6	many	TGTGCCAGCAGGGCGAGGGTCTCGAGGGATTCACCCCTCCACTTT	CASRARVSRDSPLHF
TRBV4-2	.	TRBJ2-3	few	TGTGCCAGCAGCCCGCAGTGGGAATATACGCAGTATTTT	CASSPQWEYTQYF
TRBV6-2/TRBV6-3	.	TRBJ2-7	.	TGTGCCAGCAGTTACGAACAGGAATCCTCCTACGAGCAGTACTTC	CASSYEQESSYEQYF
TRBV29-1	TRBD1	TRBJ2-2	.	TGCAGCGGGGACAGCTACACCGGGGAGCTGTTTTTT	CSGDSYTGELFF
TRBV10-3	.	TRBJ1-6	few	TGTGCCATCAGTGAGTCCTTAGCCTCCTCACCCCTCCACTTT	CAISESLASSPLHF
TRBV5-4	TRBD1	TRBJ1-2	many	TGTGCCAGCAGTACCACAGGGGTTCAAGGCTACACCTTC	CASSTTGVQGYTF
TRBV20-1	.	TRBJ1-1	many	TGCAGTGCTAGAGATCCGGGCAGGGCGAACACTGAAGCTTTCTTT	CSARDPGRANTEAFF
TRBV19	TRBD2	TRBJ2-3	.	TGTGCCAGTAATTCCACTGAGCGGGGGCCTAGCACAGATACGCAGTATTTT	CASNSTERGPSTDTQYF
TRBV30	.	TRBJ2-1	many	TGTGCCTGGAGTCCCGCGGTGAGCTTTACCGAGCAGTTCTTC	CAWSPAVSFTEQFF
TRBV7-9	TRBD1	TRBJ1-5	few	TGTGCCAGCAGTTCCGACAGGGACCTAGGGCCCCAGCATTTT	CASSSDRDLGPQHF